This T cell receptor (beta chain) was sequenced during a study of blood T cell repertoires in COVID-19. At the level of the study: COVID-19 samples collected from the United States, Italy and Spain covered acute and convalescent phases. The analysed material was cDNA or gDNA that came from T cells, B-cell-depleted T cells, or PBMCs.

Original processing methods: Estimation of nucleated cell counts was performed using reference gene primer amplification. Repertoires were generated with immunoSEQ multiplex PCR, while TCRdb's copy carries only in-frame clones and drops some. V and J calls and clone size come straight from that table; D and trimming were deduced from the DNA. The profile covers 45,000 to 65,000 clones, with roughly 84% appearing a single time and 7% to 9.5% taken by the ten largest. What was sequenced was peripheral blood. This TCR derives from a man aged 45-60 years with active COVID-19.

DNA for the CDR3: TGTGCCAGCAAGCTGAAGCGGGAGACAGATACGCAGTATTTT. Translated, it gives CASKLKRETDTQYF. The J gene is TRBJ2-3, the V gene TRBV11-1; TRBD2 agrees at 8 bases. The CDR3 contains 14 residues. J gave up 3 bases and V 7 bases, and 6 bases lay outside the gene matches. Per the germline V gene, CDR1 is SGHAT and CDR2 is FQDESV (reference sequence).